The 21 T cell receptor beta chains listed next were all sequenced from one sample in a study of beta chain features in type 1 diabetes. Findings of the study overall: There was a moderate but significant shortening of TCRB CDR3s in all four CD4+ subsets of Type 1 diabetes patients.

Their recognized antigens are unknown. Of the isolated RNA, all was reverse transcribed, and so the sequenced material was expressed TCRB transcripts. Clones were sequenced by immunoSEQ multiplex PCR, and TCRdb holds only the in-frame ones, with some missing. The table shows 50,000 to 55,000 clones, with approximately 60% occurring only once. The sample was stem cell memory CD4+ T cells from blood. The origin of the receptors is a woman in her 30s with type 1 diabetes.

Only a few counts were recorded for this clone. The chain recombines TRBV5-1 with TRBJ2-7, with 8 bases lining up with TRBD2. Germline CDR1 reads SGHRS; CDR2 reads YFSETQ. There are 14 residues in the CDR3. With V trimmed by 3 bases and J by 5 bases, 7 bases remained unmatched. The CDR3 DNA sequence: TGCGCCAGCAGCTGGGGGACTAGGGCCCACGAGCAGTACTTC. This translates into CASSWGTRAHEQYF. Variable domain in full (rest from reference TRBV5-1 and TRBJ2-7): KAGVTQTPRYLIKTRGQQVTLSCSPISGHRSVSWYQQTPGQGLQFLFEYFSETQRNKGNFPGRFSGRQFSNSRSEMNVSTLELGDSALYLCASSWGTRAHEQYFGPGTRLTVT.

The gene calls are TRBV28 and TRBJ2-3; tentatively, D is TRBD1 (6 bases). Per the germline V gene, CDR1 is MDHEN and CDR2 is SYDVKM. Trimming left V 4 bases short and J 1 base short, with 6 bases between. The CDR3 contains 13 residues. This CDR3 reads CASSWTGTDTQYF. In nucleotides, the CDR3 is TGTGCCAGCAGTTGGACAGGCACAGATACGCAGTATTTT. Combining the CDR3 with reference TRBV28 and TRBJ2-3 gives the whole variable domain DVKVTQSSRYLVKRTGEKVFLECVQDMDHENMFWYRQDPGLGLRLIYFSYDVKMKEKGDIPEGYSVSREKKERFSLILESASTNQTSMYLCASSWTGTDTQYFGPGTRLTVL.

The chain couples TRBV5-1 to TRBJ2-3, with D possibly TRBD2 on 6 matching bases. This CDR3 is built from 15 residues. Germline CDR1 SGHRS, CDR2 YFSETQ. Trimming removed 4 bases at V and 0 bases at J, with 12 bases between. The CDR3 bases are TGCGCCAGCAGCCGTACCGGGAGAAGCACAGATACGCAGTATTTT. This gives the protein CASSRTGRSTDTQYF. Based on the CDR3 plus reference TRBV5-1 and TRBJ2-3, the full variable domain is KAGVTQTPRYLIKTRGQQVTLSCSPISGHRSVSWYQQTPGQGLQFLFEYFSETQRNKGNFPGRFSGRQFSNSRSEMNVSTLELGDSALYLCASSRTGRSTDTQYFGPGTRLTVL.

V is TRBV6-5 and J is TRBJ2-5; 9 bases align to TRBD1. J gave up 3 bases and V 7 bases, and 6 bases lay outside the gene matches. Germline V gene lookup returns CDR1 MNHEY and CDR2 SVGAGI. This CDR3 region has 14 residues. In DNA form, the CDR3 reads TGTGCCAGCAACCCGACAGGGGGAAAAGAGACCCAGTACTTC. Encoded protein: CASNPTGGKETQYF.

The chain has TRBV6-1 and TRBJ2-5; D may be TRBD1 (5 bases). Between the trimmed V and J ends, which lost 4 bases and 1 base, there was a span of 10 bases. Looked up from germline, CDR1 is MNHNS and CDR2 is SASEGT. This CDR3 contains 14 residues. The CDR3: CASSAYRSQETQYF. The CDR3 DNA follows: TGTGCCAGCAGTGCCTACAGGAGCCAAGAGACCCAGTACTTC.

The V gene is TRBV7-9, the J gene TRBJ2-5; TRBD2 is a possible D gene (5 bases). The CDR3 length is 13 residues. V lost 5 bases, J lost 5 bases, and 12 bases lay in between. Germline values: CDR1 SEHNR, CDR2 FQNEAQ (reference sequence). This chain's CDR3 is CASSPIVAETQYF. CDR3 DNA: TGTGCCAGCAGCCCAATAGTAGCGGAGACCCAGTACTTC.

The J gene is TRBJ1-2, the V gene TRBV30; D not resolved. Trimming pared 0 bases from V and 4 bases from J, leaving 15 bases between. From germline, CDR1 is GTSNPN and CDR2 SVGIG (reference sequence). The CDR3 covers 15 residues. The CDR3 protein is CAWSVRDRESYGYTF. CDR3 bases: TGTGCCTGGAGTGTACGGGATCGGGAAAGCTATGGCTACACCTTC.

This clone was observed once. V gene TRBV7-9 combines with J gene TRBJ2-5; D gene ambiguous. Trimming stripped 2 bases from V and 5 bases from J, with 12 bases between. The CDR3 runs to 14 residues. Germline CDR1 reads SEHNR; CDR2 reads FQNEAQ (reference sequence). The CDR3 here is CASSLTDIRETQYF. DNA for the CDR3: TGTGCCAGCAGCTTAACAGACATTCGTGAGACCCAGTACTTC.

The rearrangement links TRBV27 to TRBJ1-4; D ambiguous. Trimming took off 3 bases at V and 4 bases at J, with 9 bases between the two ends. The CDR3 spans 14 residues. Germline CDR1 reads MNHEY; CDR2 reads SMNVEV (reference sequence). The CDR3 DNA reads as TGTGCCAGCAGTTTGGCACAGAGTAATGAAAAACTGTTTTTT. Translating gives CASSLAQSNEKLFF.

This chain links TRBV28 with TRBJ2-4; 8 bases align to TRBD2. The CDR3 loop spans 17 amino acids. Germline-derived CDR1 and CDR2 are MDHEN and SYDVKM. J was trimmed by 3 bases and V by 2 bases; bases with no gene match: 9. This chain's CDR3 is CASSLAAGRADKNIQYF. CDR3 nucleotides: TGTGCCAGCAGTTTAGCGGCCGGGAGGGCCGACAAAAACATTCAGTACTTC.

The chain carries TRBV10-3 and TRBJ2-7; the match to TRBD1 covers 9 bases. Germline V gene data show CDR1 as ENHRY and CDR2 as SYGVKD. V trimming: 4 bases; J trimming: 2 bases; junction bases outside the gene matches: 6. The CDR3 contains 15 residues. CDR3 protein: CAISGGTGGPYEQYF. In DNA, the CDR3 is TGTGCCATCAGTGGTGGCACAGGGGGCCCCTACGAGCAGTACTTC.

Only a few counts were recorded for this clone. V and J are TRBV5-1 and TRBJ1-1; maybe TRBD1 (5 bases). The V end lost 4 bases, the J end lost 1 base, and 14 bases lay between the germline ends. Germline-derived CDR1 and CDR2 are SGHRS and YFSETQ. The CDR3 runs to 15 residues. The CDR3 loop reads CASSDPGDWNTEAFF. The DNA for the CDR3 is TGCGCCAGCAGCGATCCGGGGGATTGGAACACTGAAGCTTTCTTT.

This rearrangement joins TRBV29-1 to TRBJ2-2; D possibly corresponds to TRBD2 (5 bases). Deletions cut 7 bases from V and 6 bases from J, with 15 bases between. CDR1 is SQVTM, CDR2 ANQGSEA, per germline. The CDR3 is 13 residues long. Written as DNA, the CDR3 is TGCAGCGCCTTAGGGCGGGTGCCCGGGGAGCTGTTTTTT. Amino acids: CSALGRVPGELFF.

In nucleotides, the CDR3 is TGTGCCAGCAGCTGGGACAGCACCGGGGAGCTGTTTTTT. Amino acid sequence: CASSWDSTGELFF. The chain carries TRBV11-2 and TRBJ2-2; 7 nucleotides agree with TRBD1. In germline, CDR1 is SGHAT, CDR2 FQNNGV. V shed 4 bases, J shed 4 bases, and the junction held 0 bases outside the gene matches. This CDR3 region has 13 residues.

This chain uses TRBV19 with TRBJ1-1; perhaps TRBD1 as D (5 bases). The CDR3 length is 14 residues. V was cut by 5 bases and J by 4 bases, with 14 bases left in between. Germline CDR1 LNHDA, CDR2 SQIVND (reference sequence). The CDR3 DNA reads as TGTGCCAGTAGTCTGCGGGGCGTGGGCACTGAAGCTTTCTTT. Protein product: CASSLRGVGTEAFF.

As DNA, the CDR3 is TGTGCCAGCAGCTTAGGAGTCCTATCAACAGGGCTTTATGGCTACACCTTC. Translation: CASSLGVLSTGLYGYTF. The J gene is TRBJ1-2, the V gene TRBV7-8; D possibly corresponds to TRBD1 (6 bases). There are 17 residues in the CDR3. Trimming shortened V by 1 base and J by 5 bases, and 20 bases separated the two germline ends. Germline assignment: CDR1 SGHVS and CDR2 FQNEAQ.

This clone appeared a few times. The chain recombines TRBV5-6 with TRBJ2-5, with TRBD2 matching over 7 bases. Germline-derived CDR1 and CDR2 are SGHDT and YYEEEE. CDR3 size: 16 residues. Trimming removed 4 bases from V and 5 bases from J; junction bases left unmatched: 14. DNA for the CDR3: TGTGCCAGCAGCAGGAGCCTAGCGGATCCTCTTGAGACCCAGTACTTC. Protein product: CASSRSLADPLETQYF. The full variable domain, its missing parts supplied by reference TRBV5-6 and TRBJ2-5, is DAGVTQSPTHLIKTRGQQVTLRCSPKSGHDTVSWYQQALGQGPQFIFQYYEEEERQRGNFPDRFSGHQFPNYSSELNVNALLLGDSALYLCASSRSLADPLETQYFGPGTRLLVL.

The chain has TRBV4-1 and TRBJ2-3, with 7 bases identical to TRBD2. V was pared by 2 bases and J by 2 bases, with 13 bases of the junction left unmatched. The CDR3 covers 18 residues. Germline V lookup: CDR1 MGHRA, CDR2 YSYEKL. CDR3 in amino acids: CASSQPDTLAHPTDTQYF. In DNA form, the CDR3 reads TGCGCCAGCAGCCAACCAGACACACTAGCGCATCCCACAGATACGCAGTATTTT.

J is TRBJ2-7 and V is TRBV7-9, with 10 nucleotides matching TRBD2. V was clipped by 5 bases and J by 2 bases; unmatched bases: 6. CDR3 length: 15 amino acids. Germline V CDR1 and CDR2: SEHNR, FQNEAQ (reference sequence). CDR3 nucleotides: TGTGCCAGCAGCCCCCGGACTAGCGGCCCCTACGAGCAGTACTTC. Translated: CASSPRTSGPYEQYF.

The chain recombines TRBV25-1 with TRBJ2-2; D might be TRBD2 (5 bases). Germline V gives CDR1 MGHDK, CDR2 SYGVNS. Trimming shortened V by 4 bases and J by 4 bases, and 13 bases separated the two germline ends. This CDR3 spans 15 amino acids. CDR3 DNA: TGTGCCAGCAGTGTCTCGGGGATGGGCACCGGGGAGCTGTTTTTT. The encoded protein is CASSVSGMGTGELFF.

The rearrangement uses TRBV6-1 and TRBJ2-5, with D maybe TRBD1 (5 bases). V was trimmed by 2 bases and J by 3 bases, leaving 10 bases between them. Germline lookup yields CDR1 MNHNS and CDR2 SASEGT. The CDR3 loop spans 14 amino acids. This CDR3 is CASSEPGQKETQYF. DNA for the CDR3: TGTGCCAGCAGTGAACCAGGGCAAAAAGAGACCCAGTACTTC.